This TCR beta chain stems from a study of PD-L1 blockade in urothelial cancer. Study background: Starting around 2014, patients were given atezolizumab (1,200 mg intravenously every 3 weeks).

CDR1 and CDR2 from the germline V gene are MNHNS and SASEGT. V shed 8 bases, J shed 3 bases, and the junction held 4 bases outside the gene matches. The CDR3 consists of 12 residues. The data were produced by immunoSEQ multiplex PCR, yet TCRdb's version contains in-frame clones alone and is incomplete. The sample consists of roughly 120,000 clones, around 89% of them appearing once. Time point: peripheral blood 6 weeks after treatment start. The material was PBMCs, obtained around atezolizumab (anti-PD-L1) treatment. The J gene is TRBJ2-7, the V gene TRBV6-1, with 7 bases fitting TRBD2. The sequence came from a man aged 55 to 70 with urothelial cancer. CDR3 nucleotide sequence: TGTGCCAGCCGGCGGGGGATCTACGAGCAGTACTTC. It specifies CASRRGIYEQYF.